This T cell receptor beta chain came from a study of shared clonotypes between healthy human individuals. Study-level information: Sampling drew on donors who were a couple of women and a few men aged 18 to 49.

Assay runs were performed at deep level. The repertoire was sequenced with immunoSEQ multiplex PCR; TCRdb's copy has only in-frame clones and lacks some. The repertoire holds around 600,000 clones, with roughly 98% as singletons. The CDR3 is 14 residues long. Trimming at V came to 2 bases and at J to 5 bases, leaving 5 bases not matched to a gene. CDR1 is MGHRA and CDR2 is YSYEKL in the germline V gene. CD45RO-negative cells were positively selected for CCR7, leaving out terminally differentiated effector memory CD45RA+ cells. This chain joins TRBV4-1 and TRBJ2-7; 8 bases line up with TRBD2. The source of this sequence is a man aged 25 to 40 in good health. The sequenced sample was naive CD8+ T cells sorted from blood. CDR3 loop: CASSQQGLGHEQYF. The DNA of the CDR3 is TGCGCCAGCAGCCAACAGGGACTAGGCCACGAGCAGTACTTC.